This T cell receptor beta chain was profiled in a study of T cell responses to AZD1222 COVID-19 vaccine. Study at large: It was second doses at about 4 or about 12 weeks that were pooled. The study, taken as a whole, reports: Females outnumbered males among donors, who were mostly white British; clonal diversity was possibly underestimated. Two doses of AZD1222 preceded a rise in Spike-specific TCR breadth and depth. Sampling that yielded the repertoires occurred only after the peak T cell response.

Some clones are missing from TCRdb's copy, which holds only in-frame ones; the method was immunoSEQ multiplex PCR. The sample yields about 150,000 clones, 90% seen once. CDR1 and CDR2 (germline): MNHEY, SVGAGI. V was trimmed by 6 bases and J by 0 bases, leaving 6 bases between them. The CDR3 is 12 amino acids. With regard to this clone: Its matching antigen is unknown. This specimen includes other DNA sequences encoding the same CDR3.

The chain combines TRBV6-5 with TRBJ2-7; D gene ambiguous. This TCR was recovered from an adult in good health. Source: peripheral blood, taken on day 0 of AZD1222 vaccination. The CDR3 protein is CASRGNSYEQYF. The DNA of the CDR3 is TGTGCCAGCAGAGGGAACTCCTACGAGCAGTACTTC.